These T cell receptor beta chains were read from a single sample in a study of CD8 T cells in Susac syndrome. TCRdb fed the immunoSEQ multiplex PCR reads into MiXCR, producing one record per CDR3 protein. Of 160,000 or so distinct CDR3 sequences detected, about 94% appear once; the ten largest clones hold more than 0.13%. Source material: CD4+ T cells from PBMCs. These receptors originate from a human donor in good health. The CDR3 runs from the conserved cysteine through the conserved F or W. Fields, in order: D gene, clone size, J gene, V gene, CDR3 protein, CDR3 DNA. D genes are given only for firm matches. Size is stated for part of the rows, as once, few or many counts, or as a class when the clone is expanded.

>NA|once|TRBJ2-1|TRBV29-1
CTRARRAEQFF
TGCACCAGGGCACGTCGGGCTGAGCAGTTCTTC
>NA|NA|TRBJ1-4|TRBV29-1
CSVGRQGGEKLFF
TGCAGCGTTGGACGGCAGGGAGGCGAAAAACTGTTTTTT
>TRBD2|NA|TRBJ2-2|TRBV20-1
CSARDSRRGADGELFF
TGCAGTGCTAGAGATTCTCGGCGGGGGGCTGACGGGGAGCTGTTTTTT
>NA|NA|TRBJ2-5|TRBV2
CASQGQETQYF
TGTGCCAGCCAAGGTCAAGAGACCCAGTACTTC
>NA|once|TRBJ1-1|TRBV18
CASSPQRGTEAFF
TGTGCCAGCTCACCACAACGAGGGACTGAAGCTTTCTTT
>NA|NA|TRBJ2-1|TRBV29-1
CSVRRVGNNEQFF
TGCAGCGTTAGGAGGGTCGGGAACAATGAGCAGTTCTTC
>NA|NA|TRBJ1-2|TRBV14
CASRKEGTGSDYGYTF
TGTGCCAGCAGAAAAGAGGGAACAGGGAGCGACTATGGCTACACCTTC
>TRBD2|NA|TRBJ2-3|TRBV3-1
CASKVAGGSNTDTQYF
TGTGCCAGCAAGGTAGCGGGGGGATCTAACACAGATACGCAGTATTTT
>NA|NA|TRBJ1-2|TRBV5-4
CASSPMGGEVGGYTF
TGTGCCAGCAGCCCAATGGGGGGCGAGGTCGGGGGCTACACCTTC
>NA|NA|TRBJ1-1|TRBV12-3/TRBV12-4
CASSGPENTEAFF
TGTGCCAGCAGCGGCCCGGAGAACACTGAAGCTTTCTTT
>NA|NA|TRBJ1-4|TRBV27
CASSTLGPANEKLFF
TGTGCCAGCAGTACTCTAGGACCGGCTAATGAAAAACTGTTTTTT
>NA|NA|TRBJ1-3|TRBV6-6
CASSYSGNSGNTIYF
TGTGCCAGCAGTTACTCGGGCAACTCTGGAAACACCATATATTTT
>TRBD2|NA|TRBJ2-1|TRBV29-1
CSAFGTSGAYNEQFF
TGCAGCGCCTTTGGGACTAGCGGGGCCTACAATGAGCAGTTCTTC
>NA|NA|TRBJ2-1|TRBV11-3
CASSFRARSNEQFF
TGTGCCAGCAGCTTCCGGGCCCGGAGTAATGAGCAGTTCTTC
>NA|NA|TRBJ1-1|TRBV3-1
CASSPGRAKPYGAFF
TGTGCCAGCAGCCCCGGGCGGGCGAAACCCTATGGGGCTTTCTTT
>TRBD1|NA|TRBJ1-4|TRBV12-3/TRBV12-4
CASSSRQGGEKLFF
TGTGCCAGCAGTTCCAGACAGGGAGGTGAAAAACTGTTTTTT
>NA|NA|TRBJ2-1|TRBV7-9
CASSLAGQANEQFF
TGTGCCAGCAGCTTAGCAGGTCAGGCGAATGAGCAGTTCTTC
>TRBD1|NA|TRBJ1-5|TRBV29-1
CSSQGVAGEPQHF
TGCAGCTCTCAGGGGGTTGCGGGAGAGCCCCAGCATTTT
>TRBD1|NA|TRBJ1-2|TRBV4-1
CASSQVHPGQGRYGYTF
TGCGCCAGCAGCCAAGTTCATCCGGGACAGGGAAGATATGGCTACACCTTC
>NA|NA|TRBJ1-3|TRBV7-2
CASSLSGGSSGNTIYF
TGTGCCAGCAGTCTAAGTGGGGGGAGCTCTGGAAACACCATATATTTT
>NA|NA|TRBJ1-2|TRBV20-1
CSTRPQSEGYTF
TGCAGTACCCGACCCCAATCGGAGGGCTACACCTTC
>TRBD2|NA|TRBJ2-2|TRBV5-3
CARSDGLAGHTGELFF
TGTGCCAGAAGCGACGGACTAGCGGGGCACACCGGGGAGCTGTTTTTT
>NA|NA|TRBJ2-2|TRBV7-9
CASSWGVSGTGELFF
TGTGCCAGCAGCTGGGGGGTATCGGGCACCGGGGAGCTGTTTTTT
>NA|NA|TRBJ1-1|TRBV19
CASSIQGGGTEAFF
TGTGCCAGTAGTATACAGGGAGGAGGGACTGAAGCTTTCTTT
>NA|NA|TRBJ2-2|TRBV10-1
CASSDPPTATGELFF
TGCGCCAGCAGTGATCCTCCGACAGCTACCGGGGAGCTGTTTTTT
>NA|NA|TRBJ2-3|TRBV5-1
CASQGSRALETQYF
TGCGCCAGTCAGGGGTCGCGAGCTCTGGAAACGCAGTATTTT
>NA|NA|TRBJ2-5|TRBV29-1
CSVRGFQETQYF
TGCAGCGTTAGGGGATTTCAAGAGACCCAGTACTTC
>NA|NA|TRBJ2-7|TRBV6-2/TRBV6-3
CASSRTDAAYEQYF
TGTGCCAGCAGCCGGACTGACGCCGCCTACGAGCAGTACTTC
>TRBD1|NA|TRBJ2-1|TRBV5-6
CASRRDSNEQFF
TGTGCCAGCAGACGGGACAGTAACGAGCAGTTCTTC
>TRBD1|NA|TRBJ2-1|TRBV5-1
CASSPGQGAGEQFF
TGCGCCAGTTCTCCTGGACAGGGGGCGGGTGAGCAGTTCTTC
>TRBD1|NA|TRBJ2-7|TRBV29-1
CSVEDRHRGNGEQYF
TGCAGCGTTGAAGACAGGCACAGGGGGAACGGCGAGCAGTACTTC
>NA|NA|TRBJ1-3|TRBV7-8
CASRHARVGNTIYF
TGTGCCAGCCGACACGCAAGAGTTGGAAACACCATATATTTT
>NA|NA|TRBJ1-2|TRBV6-5
CASSSNYYGYTF
TGTGCCAGCAGTTCGAACTACTATGGCTACACCTTC
>NA|NA|TRBJ1-1|TRBV6-5
CASSYGEGAEAFF
TGTGCCAGCAGTTATGGGGAGGGTGCTGAAGCTTTCTTT
>TRBD1|NA|TRBJ1-1|TRBV4-1
CASSRRQGEEAEAFF
TGCGCCAGCAGCCGCCGACAGGGTGAGGAGGCTGAAGCTTTCTTT
>NA|NA|TRBJ1-5|TRBV29-1
CSAAGQNQPQHF
TGCAGCGCGGCAGGCCAGAATCAGCCCCAGCATTTT
>NA|NA|TRBJ2-1|TRBV7-9
CASSLELNEQFF
TGTGCCAGCAGCTTAGAATTAAATGAGCAGTTCTTC
>TRBD1|NA|TRBJ2-3|TRBV2
CASSVQGTTDTQYF
TGTGCCAGCAGTGTACAGGGGACCACAGATACGCAGTATTTT
>TRBD1|NA|TRBJ1-5|TRBV9
CASSVGTGGNQPQHF
TGTGCCAGCAGCGTAGGGACAGGGGGCAATCAGCCCCAGCATTTT
>NA|NA|TRBJ2-3|TRBV9
CASSVGPSRDTQYF
TGTGCCAGCAGCGTAGGACCTAGCAGAGATACGCAGTATTTT
>NA|NA|TRBJ2-3|TRBV7-9
CASSTGVTGLYMQYF
TGTGCCAGCAGCACGGGGGTAACGGGGCTGTACATGCAGTATTTT
>NA|NA|TRBJ2-6|TRBV15
CATSTSSGANVLTF
TGTGCCACCAGCACCAGCTCTGGGGCCAACGTCCTGACTTTC
>NA|NA|TRBJ2-7|TRBV15
CATSSPRGHEQYF
TGTGCCACCAGCAGTCCAAGGGGCCACGAGCAGTACTTC
>NA|NA|TRBJ2-1|TRBV7-9
CASSLSDEQFF
TGTGCCAGCAGCTTGTCCGATGAGCAGTTCTTC
>NA|NA|TRBJ1-2|TRBV29-1
CSVRGWYGYTF
TGCAGCGTTCGGGGATGGTATGGCTACACCTTC
>NA|NA|TRBJ2-7|TRBV10-2
CASSSWGTHYEQYF
TGCGCCAGCAGTTCCTGGGGCACCCACTACGAGCAGTACTTC
>NA|NA|TRBJ1-1|TRBV5-1
CASSLLTALNTEAFF
TGCGCCAGCAGCTTGCTCACCGCTTTGAACACTGAAGCTTTCTTT
>NA|NA|TRBJ1-3|TRBV29-1
CSVAVGSSGNTIYF
TGCAGCGTTGCTGTTGGGAGCTCTGGAAACACCATATATTTT
>NA|NA|TRBJ2-1|TRBV28
CASSLYRNEQFF
TGTGCCAGCAGTTTATATAGGAATGAGCAGTTCTTC
>TRBD1|NA|TRBJ2-1|TRBV20-1
CSARRLEGANEQFF
TGCAGTGCTAGAAGGCTAGAGGGGGCCAATGAGCAGTTCTTC
>TRBD1|NA|TRBJ2-2|TRBV12-3/TRBV12-4
CASRHTGGGDTGELFF
TGTGCCAGCAGGCATACAGGGGGAGGAGACACCGGGGAGCTGTTTTTT
>NA|NA|TRBJ2-2|TRBV11-2
CASSLIAGTDTGELFF
TGTGCCAGCAGCTTAATAGCGGGGACAGACACCGGGGAGCTGTTTTTT
>NA|NA|TRBJ1-4|TRBV5-1
CASSFSATVNEKLFF
TGCGCCAGCAGCTTCTCAGCGACCGTGAATGAAAAACTGTTTTTT
>TRBD2|NA|TRBJ2-1|TRBV7-9
CASSWTSGAYNEQFF
TGTGCCAGCAGCTGGACTAGCGGAGCGTACAATGAGCAGTTCTTC
>TRBD2|NA|TRBJ2-5|TRBV20-1
CSATLAGGRQETQYF
TGCAGTGCAACGTTAGCGGGGGGGCGGCAAGAGACCCAGTACTTC